The 16 T cell receptor beta chains below come from one sample, sequenced in a study of blood T cell repertoires in COVID-19. TCRdb keeps only in-frame clones here, not all; method: immunoSEQ multiplex PCR. Of 200,000 to 250,000 clones in the sample, around 84% were seen once. The sample consisted of PBMCs or T cells enriched from blood (not recorded which). Receptors were obtained from a woman between 40 and 50 years old with acute COVID-19.

This clone was recorded only once. CDR3: CASSQEVPGSGTGELFF. The CDR3 nucleotides read TGCGCCAGCAGCCAAGAAGTCCCAGGGTCCGGGACCGGGGAGCTGTTTTTT. The chain joins TRBV4-3 to TRBJ2-2, with D possibly TRBD1 on 5 matching bases. Germline lookup yields CDR1 LGHNA and CDR2 YSLEER. The CDR3 has 17 amino acids. V was pared by 0 bases and J by 5 bases, with 16 bases between.

This chain links TRBV28 with TRBJ1-6; D is unresolved. From germline, CDR1 is MDHEN and CDR2 SYDVKM. Trimming shortened V by 7 bases and J by 4 bases, and 14 bases separated the two germline ends. The CDR3 extends over 15 amino acids. CDR3 coding DNA: TGTGCCAGCAAAGCAGAGGGCCTTTATAATTCACCCCTCCACTTT. This gives the protein CASKAEGLYNSPLHF.

The chain couples TRBV11-2 to TRBJ1-2; D is uncertain. The CDR3 runs 15 residues. The germline V gene has CDR1 SGHAT and CDR2 FQNNGV. The ends were cut back, 0 bases at V and 4 bases at J, with 12 bases in the middle. The CDR3 DNA reads as TGTGCCAGCAGCTTAGAGTCGGGGTATAGCTATGGCTACACCTTC. Translation gives CASSLESGYSYGYTF. Full variable domain (rest looked up from reference TRBV11-2 and TRBJ1-2): EAGVAQSPRYKIIEKRQSVAFWCNPISGHATLYWYQQILGQGPKLLIQFQNNGVVDDSQLPKDRFSAERLKGVDSTLKIQPAKLEDSAVYLCASSLESGYSYGYTFGSGTRLTVV.

The chain employs TRBV15 and TRBJ2-7; D unresolved. V gave up 1 base and J gave up 2 bases, with 6 bases separating them. Germline CDR1 and CDR2: LNHNV and YYDKDF (reference sequence). The CDR3 is 13 residues long. CDR3 sequence reads: CATSRGSPYEQYF. The CDR3 DNA is TGTGCCACCAGCAGAGGCAGTCCCTACGAGCAGTACTTC.

This chain uses TRBV28 with TRBJ2-7, with TRBD1 matching 8 bases. The CDR3 consists of 14 residues. V shed 3 bases and J 6 bases; nucleotides not matched to a gene: 7. CDR1 and CDR2 (germline): MDHEN, SYDVKM. CDR3 coding DNA: TGTGCCAGCAGTTTGACCGGGACAGGTAGCGAGCAGTACTTC. Translation: CASSLTGTGSEQYF. Using reference TRBV28 and TRBJ2-7 for the parts outside the CDR3, the full variable domain is DVKVTQSSRYLVKRTGEKVFLECVQDMDHENMFWYRQDPGLGLRLIYFSYDVKMKEKGDIPEGYSVSREKKERFSLILESASTNQTSMYLCASSLTGTGSEQYFGPGTRLTVT.

V and J are TRBV28 and TRBJ2-3; 7 bases fit TRBD2. The CDR3 consists of 15 residues. The V segment lost 2 bases and the J segment 2 bases; nucleotides outside the gene matches: 4. CDR1 and CDR2 (germline): MDHEN, SYDVKM. The CDR3 DNA is TGTGCCAGCAGTTTAAGGGAGGGATTCACAGATACGCAGTATTTT. Its translation: CASSLREGFTDTQYF.

This clone has only a few counts. This sample includes further DNA sequences coding for the same CDR3. The chain links TRBV7-2 to TRBJ2-7, with TRBD1 matching over 8 bases. CDR3 length equals 14 residues. The V and J ends lost 5 bases and 0 bases, in that order; junction bases with no gene match: 3. CDR1 and CDR2 from the germline V gene are SGHTA and FQGNSA. The CDR3 DNA reads as TGTGCCAGCAGCCCACAGGGGGGCTCCTACGAGCAGTACTTC. It codes for CASSPQGGSYEQYF.

The chain employs TRBV2 and TRBJ2-5; 9 bases are a match to TRBD2. CDR1 is SNHLY and CDR2 is FYNNEI in the germline V gene. Unmatched junction bases numbered 8, after V lost 2 bases and J lost 4 bases. The CDR3 runs to 16 residues. DNA for the CDR3: TGTGCCAGCAGTGAATTTGGGGCGGGGGGGCGAGAGACCCAGTACTTC. Translating it yields CASSEFGAGGRETQYF. The full variable domain, completed using reference TRBV2 and TRBJ2-5, is EPEVTQTPSHQVTQMGQEVILRCVPISNHLYFYWYRQILGQKVEFLVSFYNNEISEKSEIFDDQFSVERPDGSNFTLKIRSTKLEDSAMYFCASSEFGAGGRETQYFGPGTRLLVL.

The rearrangement joins TRBV5-1 to TRBJ1-2; D is unclear. From germline, CDR1 is SGHRS and CDR2 YFSETQ. The ends were cut back, 0 bases at V and 0 bases at J, with 9 bases in the middle. The CDR3 covers 15 residues. The CDR3 coding sequence is TGCGCCAGCAGCTTGGACAGCGGAACTAACTATGGCTACACCTTC. This translates into CASSLDSGTNYGYTF.

This clone was observed a few times. The chain uses TRBV3-1 (or the pseudogene TRBV3-2) and TRBJ2-2, with D possibly TRBD2 on 6 matching bases. This CDR3 spans 15 amino acids. Trimming cost V 1 base and J 3 bases, with 9 bases left between them. Germline V gene data show CDR1 as LGHDT and CDR2 as YNNKEL (reference sequence). The CDR3 sequence is CASSQVLADTGELFF. The CDR3 DNA reads as TGTGCCAGCAGCCAAGTTTTAGCGGACACCGGGGAGCTGTTTTTT.

The chain couples TRBV25-1 to TRBJ2-5; 14 nucleotides match TRBD2. V shed 8 bases, J shed 4 bases, and the junction held 9 bases outside the gene matches. This CDR3 is built from 16 residues. Looked up from germline, CDR1 is MGHDK and CDR2 is SYGVNS. The CDR3 DNA follows: TGTGCCAGCGCGACTAGCGGGAGGGCCTCAGGAGAGACCCAGTACTTC. Its protein is CASATSGRASGETQYF.

J is TRBJ1-6 and V is TRBV5-1; TRBD1 is a possible D gene (5 bases). The CDR3 totals 18 residues. Between the trimmed V and J ends, which lost 0 bases and 6 bases, there was a span of 19 bases. The germline gives CDR1 SGHRS, CDR2 YFSETQ. CDR3 protein: CASSLGPGRVDRNSPLHF. Written as DNA, the CDR3 is TGCGCCAGCAGCTTGGGTCCAGGGCGAGTCGATCGTAATTCACCCCTCCACTTT.

The rearrangement joins TRBV6-4 to TRBJ2-3; 7 bases match TRBD1. The J segment lost 2 bases and the V segment lost 3 bases, leaving 2 bases of the junction unmatched. Germline V gives CDR1 MRHNA, CDR2 SNTAGT. This CDR3 is built from 14 residues. The CDR3: CASSEGGPTDTQYF. For the CDR3, the DNA is TGTGCCAGCAGTGAAGGGGGCCCCACAGATACGCAGTATTTT.

This clone was found a few times. The chain recombines TRBV28 with TRBJ1-2; no clear D gene. V was trimmed by 4 bases and J by 2 bases, leaving 20 bases between them. The CDR3 runs 17 residues. The germline V gene encodes CDR1 MDHEN and CDR2 SYDVKM. CDR3 protein: CASSSHSKRGSNYGYTF. The CDR3 DNA is TGTGCCAGCAGTTCCCACTCCAAGCGAGGTTCCAACTATGGCTACACCTTC.

The chain has TRBV28 and TRBJ2-3; 10 bases align to TRBD2. The germline CDR1 and CDR2 sequences are MDHEN and SYDVKM. The CDR3 loop spans 15 amino acids. J gave up 3 bases and V 4 bases, and 4 bases lay outside the gene matches. CDR3 DNA sequence: TGTGCCAGCAGTTCTGAGCGGGAGGGGACAGATACGCAGTATTTT. It encodes CASSSEREGTDTQYF.

V and J are TRBV7-2 and TRBJ1-4; 8 nucleotides line up with TRBD1. Per germline, CDR1 SGHTA and CDR2 FQGNSA. The CDR3 runs to 17 residues. After removal of 1 base from V and 8 bases from J, the junction contained 12 bases not matched to a gene. CDR3: CASSLGPQGAEMEKLFF. For the CDR3, the DNA is TGTGCCAGCAGCTTAGGACCCCAGGGGGCTGAGATGGAAAAACTGTTTTTT.